This T cell receptor beta chain originates from a study of blood T cell repertoires in COVID-19. In the study overall: Acute-phase and convalescent COVID-19 samples originated in the United States, Italy and Spain.

In the source study's methods: Scientists estimated how many nucleated cells there were by amplifying reference gene primers. The assay was immunoSEQ multiplex PCR, and TCRdb's table has in-frame clones only and misses some. V, J and clone size derive from that table, while D and trimming were established from the DNA sequence. This table holds about 70,000 clones, about four fifths found once. This clone was counted only a few times. The CDR3 contains 12 residues. Trimming pared 6 bases from V and 5 bases from J, leaving 8 bases between. The germline V gene encodes CDR1 SEHNR and CDR2 FQNEAQ (reference sequence).

This clonotype was obtained from a woman aged 60-70 years with acute or convalescent COVID-19. The chain has TRBV7-9 and TRBJ1-5, with D unresolved. The sequenced material came from peripheral blood. CDR3 nucleotide sequence: TGTGCCAGCAGTTCTGTAGATCAGCCCCAGCATTTT. Encoded protein: CASSSVDQPQHF. Filled out from reference TRBV7-9 and TRBJ1-5, the complete variable domain reads DTGVSQNPRHKITKRGQNVTFRCDPISEHNRLYWYRQTLGQGPEFLTYFQNEAQLEKSRLLSDRFSAERPKGSFSTLEIQRTEQGDSAMYLCASSSVDQPQHFGDGTRLSIL.